This T cell receptor beta chain was recorded in a study of shared clonotypes between healthy human individuals. This clone was seen only once. The CDR3 is made up of 17 amino acids. V was clipped by 7 bases and J by 1 base, with 21 bases between them. Germline values: CDR1 SNHLY, CDR2 FYNNEI. Clones were sequenced by immunoSEQ multiplex PCR, and TCRdb holds only the in-frame ones, with some missing. The sample contains millions of clones, roughly nine tenths of which appear only once. This sequence joins TRBV2 and TRBJ2-3; D is perhaps TRBD1 (6 bases). The clonotype originates from a man between 18 and 29 years old in good health. The sample was naive CD4+ T cells sorted from blood. Subset described: CD45RA+ positively selected. Here the CDR3 DNA reads TGTGCCAGCACTCAAAACTCCAGGGGTGTGGGCACAGATACGCAGTATTTT. Translation gives CASTQNSRGVGTDTQYF. Full variable domain (outside the CDR3, taken from reference TRBV2 and TRBJ2-3): EPEVTQTPSHQVTQMGQEVILRCVPISNHLYFYWYRQILGQKVEFLVSFYNNEISEKSEIFDDQFSVERPDGSNFTLKIRSTKLEDSAMYFCASTQNSRGVGTDTQYFGPGTRLTVL.